This T cell receptor (beta chain) is from a study of identical twins (dated by TCRdb to 2016 to 2017). Looking at the study overall: To test whether fetal clonotypes persist, the study used deep sequencing on TCR alpha and beta repertoires from monozygotic twins, unrelated adults of various ages, and cord blood. To rule out contamination, replicate twin experiments were performed at different times with different library preparation protocols. What the work shows at the level of the full study, not this receptor alone: Conclusions relied on cross-sectional statistical analysis, since the same donors could not be followed over many years. In monozygotic twins, recombination models systematically underestimated out-of-frame TCR alpha sharing, but the models matched the sharing seen between unrelated individuals. Compared with coincidental sharing between unrelated individuals, an excess of low generation-probability sequences was observed among out-of-frame TCR alpha sequences shared between twins. Invariant T cells such as MAIT and iNKT could partly confound zero-insertion analyses, though diverse VJ usage argued against this for most clonotypes. The excess sharing between twins in beta out-of-frame sequences was weaker because fewer shared sequences reduced the signal-to-noise ratio. Abundant cord blood beta clonotypes had fewer insertions, young adult naive repertoires showed a similar but weaker trend, and memory repertoires showed no such trend.

This clonotype was found many times. The clone's antigen remains unknown. Per-nucleotide qualities are absent, and no much larger clonotype sits a single base away. Library preparation used 5' RACE. The instrument was an Illumina HiSeq 2000. A universal primer binding site was introduced by template switching, and a unique molecular identifier was present in the final cDNA, enabling accurate counting of TCR cDNA molecules. Specific primers in the conserved constant-segment region were used to synthesize first-strand cDNA for TCR alpha and beta chains. To control for contamination, every cDNA library carried two barcodes: a SMART-Mk sample barcode plus Illumina barcodes. TruSeq adapter sequences, together with Illumina sample barcodes, were added in two successive PCR steps. Sequencing of the TCR alpha and beta cDNA libraries was done on the Illumina HiSeq platform using custom primers. The paper's processing steps were these. Unique molecular identifiers were extracted from raw reads with MiGEC, and CDR3 positions were determined with MiXCR. For each individual, recombination models were inferred using an EM algorithm with the repgenHMM and IGoR tools. The analysis of shared clonotypes was done with the tcR package in R, with sharing normalized by the product of cloneset sizes. To study raw recombination free of thymic and clonal selection effects, out-of-frame nonproductive sequences were analyzed. TCRdb redid the processing of the public reads, applying fastp at Q25 and MiXCR, and retained in-frame beta chains. Here each entry gathers all rows of one CDR3 protein and keeps the most common genes and DNA. It is TCRdb's table, rather than the study itself, that gives the V and J calls and clone size. The sample table records approximately 670,000 distinct CDR3 sequences; roughly 6% of these occur just once. The ten biggest clones cover 1.5% to 2% of the sample.

For CDR1 and CDR2, the germline V gene (reference sequence) lists DFQATT and SNEGSKA. The CDR3 measures 15 amino acids from cysteine to phenylalanine. Left in the record is the CDR3 DNA by itself, 45 bases read in frame from the first base. V trim: 4 bases; J trim: 6 bases; unmatched bases: 11. Every donor was a healthy Caucasian. The study also sequenced three unrelated non-twin adults: a male aged 18 to 29, a male aged 50 to 59 and a female aged 50 to 59. Miltenyi CD45RO+ enrichment and human naive T-cell isolation kits were used to isolate memory (CD45RO+) and naive T cells from PBMC. This TCR was recovered from a man between 18 and 35 years old in good health. The rearranged chain carries TRBV20-1 and TRBJ2-7; TRBD1 matches 11 bases in the middle. Material for sequencing was naive T cells sorted from blood. What the cell subset or site label conveys for this sample: cells isolated with a human naive T-cell isolation kit. The nucleotides read TGCAGTGCTACCAGGCCCGGGACAGGGGGGTCCGAGCAGTACTTC. It encodes CSATRPGTGGSEQYF.